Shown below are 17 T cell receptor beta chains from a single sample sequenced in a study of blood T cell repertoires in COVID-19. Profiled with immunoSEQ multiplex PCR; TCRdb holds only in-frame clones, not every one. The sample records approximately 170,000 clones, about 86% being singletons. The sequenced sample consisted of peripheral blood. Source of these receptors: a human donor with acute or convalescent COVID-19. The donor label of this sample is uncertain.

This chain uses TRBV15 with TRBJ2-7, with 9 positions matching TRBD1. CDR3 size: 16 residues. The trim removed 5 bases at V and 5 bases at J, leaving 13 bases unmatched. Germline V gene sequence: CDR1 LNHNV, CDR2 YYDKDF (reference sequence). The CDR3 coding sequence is TGTGCCACCAGCGCCACGGGGGGACAGGGAAGAGACGAGCAGTACTTC. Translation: CATSATGGQGRDEQYF.

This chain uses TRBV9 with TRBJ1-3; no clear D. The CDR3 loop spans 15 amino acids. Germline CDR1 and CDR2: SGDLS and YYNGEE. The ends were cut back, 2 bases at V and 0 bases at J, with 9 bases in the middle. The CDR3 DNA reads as TGTGCCAGCAGCGTCCGACTGGGCTCTGGAAACACCATATATTTT. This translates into CASSVRLGSGNTIYF.

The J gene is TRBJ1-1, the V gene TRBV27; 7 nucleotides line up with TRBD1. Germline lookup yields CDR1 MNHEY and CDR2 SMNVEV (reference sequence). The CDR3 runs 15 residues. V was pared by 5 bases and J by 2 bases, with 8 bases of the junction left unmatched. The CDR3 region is CASSREGARNTEAFF. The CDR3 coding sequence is TGTGCCAGCAGTCGCGAGGGGGCCCGCAACACTGAAGCTTTCTTT.

CDR3 in amino acids: CASSSDWGNTIYF. CDR3 nucleotides: TGCGCCAGCAGCTCTGACTGGGGAAACACCATATATTTT. This rearrangement joins TRBV5-1 to TRBJ1-3, with D unresolved. This CDR3 has 13 amino acids. The germline V gene has CDR1 SGHRS and CDR2 YFSETQ. The V and J ends lost 3 bases and 4 bases respectively, with 8 bases between them.

The CDR3 DNA reads TGCGCCAGCAGTTCGACAGGGAGCTCCTACAATGAGCAGTTCTTC. As protein: CASSSTGSSYNEQFF. This chain joins TRBV10-2 and TRBJ2-1; 7 bases are a match to TRBD1. The germline V gene encodes CDR1 WSHSY and CDR2 SAAADI. CDR3 length: 15 amino acids. With 5 bases clipped from V and 0 bases from J, the junction kept 4 bases outside the gene matches.

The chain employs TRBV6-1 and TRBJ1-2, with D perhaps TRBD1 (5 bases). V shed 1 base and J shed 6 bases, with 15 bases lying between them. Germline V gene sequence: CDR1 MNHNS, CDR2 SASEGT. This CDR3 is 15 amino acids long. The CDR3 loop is CASSEVFRVRNGYTF. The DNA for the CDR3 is TGTGCCAGCAGTGAAGTTTTCAGGGTGCGGAATGGCTACACCTTC.

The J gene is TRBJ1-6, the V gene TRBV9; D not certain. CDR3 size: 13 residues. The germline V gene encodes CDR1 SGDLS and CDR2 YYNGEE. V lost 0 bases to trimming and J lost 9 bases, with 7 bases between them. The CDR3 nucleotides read TGTGCCAGCAGCGTAGATCAGTCTTCACCCCTCCACTTT. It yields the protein CASSVDQSSPLHF.

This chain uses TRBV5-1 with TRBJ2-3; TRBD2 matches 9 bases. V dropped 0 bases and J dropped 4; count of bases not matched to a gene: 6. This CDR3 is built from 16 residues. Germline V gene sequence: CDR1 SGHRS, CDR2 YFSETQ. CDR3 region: CASSLEGGGAPDTQYF. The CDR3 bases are TGCGCCAGCAGCTTGGAGGGCGGGGGGGCCCCAGATACGCAGTATTTT.

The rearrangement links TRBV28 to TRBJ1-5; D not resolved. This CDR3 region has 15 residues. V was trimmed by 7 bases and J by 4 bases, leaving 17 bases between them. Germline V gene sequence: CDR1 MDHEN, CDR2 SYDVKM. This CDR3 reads CASTSNRGGNQPQHF. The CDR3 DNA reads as TGTGCCAGCACCTCGAATCGGGGAGGGAATCAGCCCCAGCATTTT.

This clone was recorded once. CDR3 region: CASSYSTASGGYEQFF. DNA for the CDR3: TGTGCCAGCAGTTACTCGACCGCTAGCGGGGGCTATGAGCAGTTCTTC. The chain joins TRBV6-6 to TRBJ2-1; 10 nucleotides line up with TRBD2. CDR3 length: 16 residues. From germline, CDR1 is MNHNY and CDR2 SVGAGI (reference sequence). The V and J ends lost 0 bases and 8 bases, in that order; junction bases with no gene match: 7.

The chain's CDR3 is CASSTGAYGREGMYEQFF. Here the CDR3 DNA reads TGCGCCAGCAGCACCGGGGCGTATGGGAGGGAGGGGATGTATGAGCAGTTCTTC. V usage is TRBV5-1 and J usage is TRBJ2-1, with 7 nucleotides matching TRBD2. Per the germline V gene, CDR1 is SGHRS and CDR2 is YFSETQ. The CDR3 length is 18 residues. V lost 4 bases and J lost 8; bases outside the gene matches: 21.

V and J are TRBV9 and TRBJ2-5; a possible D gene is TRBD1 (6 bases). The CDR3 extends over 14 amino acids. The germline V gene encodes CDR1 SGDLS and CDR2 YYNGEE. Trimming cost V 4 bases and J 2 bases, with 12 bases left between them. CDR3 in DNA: TGTGCCAGCAGCCGACGTGGACAGCAAGAGACCCAGTACTTC. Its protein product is CASSRRGQQETQYF.

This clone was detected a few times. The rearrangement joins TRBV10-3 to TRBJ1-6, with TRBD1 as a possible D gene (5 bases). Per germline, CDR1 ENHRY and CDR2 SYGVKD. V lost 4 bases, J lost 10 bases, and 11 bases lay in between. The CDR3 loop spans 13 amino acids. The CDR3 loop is CAISGQEGSPLHF. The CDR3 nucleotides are TGTGCCATCAGTGGTCAGGAGGGGTCACCCCTCCACTTT.

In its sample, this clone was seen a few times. CDR3 in amino acids: CASSRAGGLQPQHF. The CDR3 nucleotides are TGTGCCAGTAGTCGGGCAGGGGGCTTACAGCCCCAGCATTTT. This rearrangement joins TRBV19 to TRBJ1-5; 8 nucleotides agree with TRBD1. The CDR3 runs to 14 residues. V lost 5 bases and J lost 7; bases outside the gene matches: 7. The V gene's germline CDR1 is LNHDA and CDR2 SQIVND (reference sequence).

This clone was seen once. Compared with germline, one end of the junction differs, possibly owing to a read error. The CDR3 sequence: CASSSTRNTEAFF. The CDR3 nucleotides read TGTGCTAGCAGCTCGACAAGGAACACTGAAGCTTTCTTT. The chain has TRBV7-7 and TRBJ1-1; no firm D call. The CDR3 has 13 residues. Germline V lookup: CDR1 SSHAT, CDR2 FNYEAQ (reference sequence).

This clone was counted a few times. In DNA form, the CDR3 reads TGTGCCAGCAGTTTCCCCAGGGGCGGGAGGGGGGAGCAGTTCTTC. This encodes CASSFPRGGRGEQFF. The V and J genes are TRBV28 and TRBJ2-1; 9 bases align to TRBD2. CDR3 length: 15 amino acids. The germline CDR1 and CDR2 sequences are MDHEN and SYDVKM. V lost 3 bases to trimming and J lost 10 bases; unmatched junction nucleotides: 10.

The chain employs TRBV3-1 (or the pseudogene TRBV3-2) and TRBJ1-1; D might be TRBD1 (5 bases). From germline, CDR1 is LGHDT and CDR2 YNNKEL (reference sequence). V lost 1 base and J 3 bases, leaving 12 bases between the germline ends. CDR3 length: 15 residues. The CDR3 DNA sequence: TGTGCCAGCAGCCAAGTAAACGGAGGGGACACTGAAGCTTTCTTT. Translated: CASSQVNGGDTEAFF.